A single sample gave rise to the 9 T cell receptor beta chains below, sequenced in a study of blood T cells in healthy people across ages. A J-beta primer mix and a sample-barcoded 5' primer were used in a second PCR of about 7 to 12 cycles. Via MiXCR, TCRdb re-called the 5' RACE reads, giving one row per CDR3 protein. The table shows fewer than 1.5 million distinct CDR3 sequences, with approximately 38% occurring only once. The sequenced material came from blood. All receptors come from a woman between 18 and 30 years old in good health.

This clonotype was detected ten times or more. The chain's CDR3 is CSVQSGLGPDTQYF. In DNA, the CDR3 is TGCAGCGTTCAGTCGGGACTAGGTCCAGATACGCAGTATTTT. This rearrangement joins TRBV29-1 to TRBJ2-3, with 8 bases identical to TRBD2. The CDR3 consists of 14 residues. Trimming cost V 5 bases and J 4 bases; bases outside gene matches: 8. Germline loops: CDR1 SQVTM, CDR2 ANQGSEA.

The chain employs TRBV2 and TRBJ1-1; 9 nucleotides agree with TRBD1. V was pared by 6 bases and J by 7 bases, with 9 bases of the junction left unmatched. In germline, CDR1 is SNHLY, CDR2 FYNNEI. The length of the CDR3 is 14 residues. CDR3: CASSFTMGQGEAFF. The CDR3, as DNA: TGTGCCAGCAGCTTCACAATGGGACAGGGTGAAGCTTTCTTT.

The chain carries TRBV5-1 and TRBJ2-1; no reliable D call. The CDR3 consists of 14 residues. Germline lookup yields CDR1 SGHRS and CDR2 YFSETQ. Trimming took 2 bases from V and 13 from J, leaving 19 bases between them. The CDR3 here is CASSFRYDEETQFF. The DNA for the CDR3 is TGCGCCAGCAGCTTTAGGTACGACGAAGAGACCCAGTTCTTC.

The chain recombines TRBV2 with TRBJ2-7; 10 positions match TRBD1. Germline-derived CDR1 and CDR2 are SNHLY and FYNNEI. Trimming took 8 bases from V and 3 from J; bases not matched to a gene: 13. The CDR3 runs 16 residues. As DNA, the CDR3 is TGTGCCAGCCTCCGAGAAGCCGGGACAGGGGACTACGAGCAGTACTTC. The encoded protein is CASLREAGTGDYEQYF.

This clonotype was detected a few times. The chain's CDR3 is CASSPEGPNNEQFF. In nucleotides, the CDR3 is TGCGCCAGCAGCCCGGAGGGACCCAACAATGAGCAGTTCTTC. This chain connects TRBV5-1 to TRBJ2-1; D perhaps matches TRBD2 (6 bases). The CDR3 contains 14 residues. V was trimmed by 4 bases and J by 5 bases, leaving 13 bases between them. Germline V gene data show CDR1 as SGHRS and CDR2 as YFSETQ.

This sequence joins TRBV27 and TRBJ1-5; D unclear. Germline V gives CDR1 MNHEY, CDR2 SMNVEV (reference sequence). The CDR3 has 13 amino acids. V was cut by 3 bases and J by 7 bases, with 10 bases left in between. The CDR3 loop reads CASSFTINQPQHF. The CDR3 bases are TGTGCCAGCAGTTTCACAATCAACCAGCCCCAGCATTTT.

This clonotype was counted a few times. V and J are TRBV5-1 and TRBJ2-7; TRBD2 aligns across 10 bases. Germline lookup yields CDR1 SGHRS and CDR2 YFSETQ. The CDR3 length is 15 residues. V was clipped by 1 base and J by 5 bases; unmatched bases: 6. The CDR3 is CASSLRLAGDDEQYF. The CDR3 DNA is TGCGCCAGCAGCTTGAGACTAGCGGGTGATGACGAGCAGTACTTC.

This sequence joins TRBV12-3 or TRBV12-4 and TRBJ1-1; D call uncertain. This CDR3 is built from 12 residues. Trimming took off 3 bases at V and 7 bases at J, with 9 bases between the two ends. CDR3 region: CASSFSANEAFF. CDR3 DNA: TGTGCCAGCAGTTTTTCGGCAAATGAAGCTTTCTTT.

The rearrangement joins TRBV20-1 to TRBJ2-3; 7 nucleotides match TRBD1. The CDR3 sequence is 13 residues long. The germline V gene has CDR1 DFQATT and CDR2 SNEGSKA (reference sequence). The V and J ends lost 5 bases and 6 bases, in that order; junction bases with no gene match: 8. The CDR3 DNA is TGCAGTGCTGGACAGGTCCCTCCGGATACGCAGTATTTT. Translation gives CSAGQVPPDTQYF.